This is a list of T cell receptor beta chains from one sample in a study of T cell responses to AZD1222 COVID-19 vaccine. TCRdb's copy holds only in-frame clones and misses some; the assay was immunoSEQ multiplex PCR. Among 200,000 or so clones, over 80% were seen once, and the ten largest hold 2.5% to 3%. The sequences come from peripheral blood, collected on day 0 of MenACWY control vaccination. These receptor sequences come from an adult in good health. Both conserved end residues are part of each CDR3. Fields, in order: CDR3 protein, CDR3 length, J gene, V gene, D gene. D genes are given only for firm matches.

cdr3_aa: CAWKFTGNTIYF
cdr3_length: 12
j_call: TRBJ1-3
v_call: TRBV30
d_call: -

cdr3_aa: CASSLDSGGTEAFF
cdr3_length: 14
j_call: TRBJ1-1
v_call: TRBV5-1
d_call: -

cdr3_aa: CASSPGQGRGLNEKLFF
cdr3_length: 17
j_call: TRBJ1-4
v_call: TRBV5-8
d_call: -

cdr3_aa: CASSMVQGVYNEQFF
cdr3_length: 15
j_call: TRBJ2-1
v_call: TRBV19
d_call: TRBD1

cdr3_aa: CASSPEKVYLDEQFF
cdr3_length: 15
j_call: TRBJ2-1
v_call: TRBV6-5
d_call: -

cdr3_aa: CATSRGDGDNSPLHF
cdr3_length: 15
j_call: TRBJ1-6
v_call: TRBV15
d_call: -

cdr3_aa: CAWSLQGYEQYF
cdr3_length: 12
j_call: TRBJ2-7
v_call: TRBV30
d_call: TRBD1

cdr3_aa: CASSLDVFQPQHF
cdr3_length: 13
j_call: TRBJ1-5
v_call: TRBV7-8
d_call: -

cdr3_aa: CASSPTSGGATQYF
cdr3_length: 14
j_call: TRBJ2-3
v_call: TRBV11-2
d_call: TRBD2

cdr3_aa: CAWNQQGTEAFF
cdr3_length: 12
j_call: TRBJ1-1
v_call: TRBV30
d_call: -

cdr3_aa: CASSMGQVYEQYF
cdr3_length: 13
j_call: TRBJ2-7
v_call: TRBV28
d_call: TRBD1

cdr3_aa: CAWSRDRPYGYTF
cdr3_length: 13
j_call: TRBJ1-2
v_call: TRBV30
d_call: -

cdr3_aa: CASSLSDRASSGNTIYF
cdr3_length: 17
j_call: TRBJ1-3
v_call: TRBV5-1
d_call: TRBD1

cdr3_aa: CASSPGLTREQYF
cdr3_length: 13
j_call: TRBJ2-7
v_call: TRBV5-1
d_call: -

cdr3_aa: CAISGQTANTGELFF
cdr3_length: 15
j_call: TRBJ2-2
v_call: TRBV10-3
d_call: -

cdr3_aa: CASSFNPGNNEQFF
cdr3_length: 14
j_call: TRBJ2-1
v_call: TRBV7-2
d_call: -

cdr3_aa: CASSQDGEGMGTDTQYF
cdr3_length: 17
j_call: TRBJ2-3
v_call: TRBV4-3
d_call: TRBD2

cdr3_aa: CAWSGGDNQPQHF
cdr3_length: 13
j_call: TRBJ1-5
v_call: TRBV30
d_call: -

cdr3_aa: CASSGTQGFSYEQYF
cdr3_length: 15
j_call: TRBJ2-7
v_call: TRBV6-2/TRBV6-3
d_call: -

cdr3_aa: CASSSPGGSTYEQYF
cdr3_length: 15
j_call: TRBJ2-7
v_call: TRBV6-2/TRBV6-3
d_call: -

cdr3_aa: CASSWDRAAKGNSPLHF
cdr3_length: 17
j_call: TRBJ1-6
v_call: TRBV27
d_call: TRBD1

cdr3_aa: CASSLKGQGDQAFF
cdr3_length: 14
j_call: TRBJ1-1
v_call: TRBV11-1
d_call: TRBD1

cdr3_aa: CASSLSGTGGDGYTF
cdr3_length: 15
j_call: TRBJ1-2
v_call: TRBV28
d_call: TRBD1

cdr3_aa: CTSSQDRVSGVVVDTQYF
cdr3_length: 18
j_call: TRBJ2-3
v_call: TRBV1
d_call: -

cdr3_aa: CAISGVGSNTGELFF
cdr3_length: 15
j_call: TRBJ2-2
v_call: TRBV10-3
d_call: -

cdr3_aa: CASSLGPMNYGYTF
cdr3_length: 14
j_call: TRBJ1-2
v_call: TRBV6-2/TRBV6-3
d_call: -

cdr3_aa: CASSLVRAGANVLTF
cdr3_length: 15
j_call: TRBJ2-6
v_call: TRBV7-8
d_call: -

cdr3_aa: CASSLGQPPYEQYF
cdr3_length: 14
j_call: TRBJ2-7
v_call: TRBV7-9
d_call: -

cdr3_aa: CASWGSSYEQYF
cdr3_length: 12
j_call: TRBJ2-7
v_call: TRBV6-5
d_call: -

cdr3_aa: CASSLGDGSYEQYF
cdr3_length: 14
j_call: TRBJ2-7
v_call: TRBV5-1
d_call: -

cdr3_aa: CASSPHQGGLYGYTF
cdr3_length: 15
j_call: TRBJ1-2
v_call: TRBV4-1
d_call: TRBD1

cdr3_aa: CASSPLPGQGSADTQYF
cdr3_length: 17
j_call: TRBJ2-3
v_call: TRBV5-1
d_call: TRBD1

cdr3_aa: CASGPTGAGEQYF
cdr3_length: 13
j_call: TRBJ2-7
v_call: TRBV5-1
d_call: -

cdr3_aa: CAWSVVRMNTEAFF
cdr3_length: 14
j_call: TRBJ1-1
v_call: TRBV30
d_call: -

cdr3_aa: CASTRRRTGRCNQPQHF
cdr3_length: 17
j_call: TRBJ1-5
v_call: TRBV27
d_call: TRBD1

cdr3_aa: CASSSGPGQGANEQYF
cdr3_length: 16
j_call: TRBJ2-7
v_call: TRBV5-4
d_call: TRBD1

cdr3_aa: CASSVAGQSSYEQYF
cdr3_length: 15
j_call: TRBJ2-7
v_call: TRBV9
d_call: -

cdr3_aa: CASKFGGALSGNTIYF
cdr3_length: 16
j_call: TRBJ1-3
v_call: TRBV5-6
d_call: -

cdr3_aa: CASSYSTQALYEQYF
cdr3_length: 15
j_call: TRBJ2-7
v_call: TRBV6-2/TRBV6-3
d_call: -

cdr3_aa: CATWGGTDTQYF
cdr3_length: 12
j_call: TRBJ2-3
v_call: TRBV19
d_call: -

cdr3_aa: CASSRRAGQETQYF
cdr3_length: 14
j_call: TRBJ2-5
v_call: TRBV4-2
d_call: -

cdr3_aa: CASSFRALDSGANVLTF
cdr3_length: 17
j_call: TRBJ2-6
v_call: TRBV5-1
d_call: -

cdr3_aa: CASRPTGLGETQYF
cdr3_length: 14
j_call: TRBJ2-5
v_call: TRBV27
d_call: -

cdr3_aa: CASSLLAGIQYF
cdr3_length: 12
j_call: TRBJ2-3
v_call: TRBV28
d_call: TRBD2

cdr3_aa: CASSLPGGDQPQHF
cdr3_length: 14
j_call: TRBJ1-5
v_call: TRBV7-9
d_call: TRBD1

cdr3_aa: CASNTPGQGTDTQYF
cdr3_length: 15
j_call: TRBJ2-3
v_call: TRBV19
d_call: TRBD1

cdr3_aa: CASSPLSHLSSYEQYF
cdr3_length: 16
j_call: TRBJ2-7
v_call: TRBV18
d_call: -

cdr3_aa: CASRGRPNYGYTF
cdr3_length: 13
j_call: TRBJ1-2
v_call: TRBV2
d_call: -

cdr3_aa: CASSTTLGLRGTQYF
cdr3_length: 15
j_call: TRBJ2-5
v_call: TRBV6-5
d_call: -

cdr3_aa: CASSPPRHEQYF
cdr3_length: 12
j_call: TRBJ2-7
v_call: TRBV6-5
d_call: -

cdr3_aa: CASSAEVAGELFF
cdr3_length: 13
j_call: TRBJ2-2
v_call: TRBV6-4
d_call: -

cdr3_aa: CAISEPGVGAFF
cdr3_length: 12
j_call: TRBJ1-1
v_call: TRBV10-3
d_call: -

cdr3_aa: CASSSGTGGYYGYTF
cdr3_length: 15
j_call: TRBJ1-2
v_call: TRBV3-1/TRBV3-2
d_call: TRBD1

cdr3_aa: CATTIRAYGYTF
cdr3_length: 12
j_call: TRBJ1-2
v_call: TRBV28
d_call: -

cdr3_aa: CASSRRSWGASTDTQYF
cdr3_length: 17
j_call: TRBJ2-3
v_call: TRBV11-2
d_call: -

cdr3_aa: CASSRYRGEGRTNEKLFF
cdr3_length: 18
j_call: TRBJ1-4
v_call: TRBV11-2
d_call: -